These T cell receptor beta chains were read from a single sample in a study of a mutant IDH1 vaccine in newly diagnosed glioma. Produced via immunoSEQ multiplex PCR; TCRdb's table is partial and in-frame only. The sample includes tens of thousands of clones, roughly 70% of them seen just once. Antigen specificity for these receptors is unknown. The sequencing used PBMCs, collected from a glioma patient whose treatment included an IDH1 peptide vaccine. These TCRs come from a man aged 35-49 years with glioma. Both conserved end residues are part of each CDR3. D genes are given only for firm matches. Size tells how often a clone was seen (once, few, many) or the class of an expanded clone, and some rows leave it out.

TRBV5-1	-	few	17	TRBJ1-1	CASSSSSGSRVNTEAFF	TGCGCCAGCAGCTCCAGTTCGGGGTCTAGGGTGAACACTGAAGCTTTCTTT
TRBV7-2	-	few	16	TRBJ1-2	CASSSGAAHVASGYTF	TGTGCCAGCAGCTCCGGCGCTGCCCACGTGGCCTCTGGCTACACCTTC
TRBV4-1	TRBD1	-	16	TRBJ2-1	CASSQDRTGEYNEQFF	TGCGCCAGCAGCCAAGATCGGACAGGAGAGTACAATGAGCAGTTCTTC
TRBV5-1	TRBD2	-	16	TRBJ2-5	CASSFTSGRAWETQYF	TGCGCCAGCAGCTTCACTAGCGGGAGGGCCTGGGAGACCCAGTACTTC
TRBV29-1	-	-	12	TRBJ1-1	CSGGLGDTEAFF	TGCAGCGGGGGGCTTGGGGACACTGAAGCTTTCTTT
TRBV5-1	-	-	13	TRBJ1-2	CASSLDGPLGYTF	TGCGCCAGCAGCCTGGACGGTCCTTTGGGCTACACCTTC
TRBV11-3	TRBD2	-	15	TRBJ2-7	CASSPGLAGVGEQYF	TGTGCCAGCAGCCCTGGACTAGCGGGAGTAGGCGAGCAGTACTTC
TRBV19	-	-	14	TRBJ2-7	CASSTPTGPYKQYF	TGTGCCAGTAGTACCCCGACAGGCCCCTACAAGCAGTACTTC
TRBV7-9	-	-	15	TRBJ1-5	CASSLGGAGNQPQHF	TGTGCCAGCAGCTTAGGGGGGGCTGGCAATCAGCCCCAGCATTTT
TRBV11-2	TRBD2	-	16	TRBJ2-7	CASSSFGGGPSYEQYF	TGTGCCAGCAGTTCGTTCGGGGGGGGTCCCTCCTACGAGCAGTACTTC
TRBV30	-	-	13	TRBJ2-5	CAWSRRSQETQYF	TGTGCCTGGAGTCGGCGCAGTCAAGAGACCCAGTACTTC
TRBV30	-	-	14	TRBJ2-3	CAWSRFRDADTQYF	TGTGCCTGGAGTAGATTCCGGGACGCAGATACGCAGTATTTT
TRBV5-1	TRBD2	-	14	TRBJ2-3	CASSGGRGADTQYF	TGCGCCAGCAGCGGCGGGAGAGGGGCAGATACGCAGTATTTT
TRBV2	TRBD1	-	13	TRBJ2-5	CASSEDRGREQYF	TGTGCCAGCAGTGAAGACAGGGGTCGAGAGCAGTACTTC
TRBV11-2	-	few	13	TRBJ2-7	CASSSSASGEQYF	TGTGCCAGCAGCTCCTCCGCCTCCGGCGAGCAGTACTTC
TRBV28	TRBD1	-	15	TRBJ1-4	CASGTGGGDGEKLFF	TGTGCCAGCGGGACAGGGGGGGGTGACGGGGAAAAACTGTTTTTT
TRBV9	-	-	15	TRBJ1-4	CASSGDSSGNEKLFF	TGTGCCAGCAGCGGAGACAGTTCAGGGAATGAAAAACTGTTTTTT
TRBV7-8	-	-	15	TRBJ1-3	CASSLQGGSGNTIYF	TGTGCCAGCAGCTTACAGGGCGGCTCTGGAAACACCATATATTTT
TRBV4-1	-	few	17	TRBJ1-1	CASSQAVGVGLNTEAFF	TGCGCCAGCAGCCAAGCCGTTGGGGTAGGCCTGAACACTGAAGCTTTCTTT
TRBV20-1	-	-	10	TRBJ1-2	CSASSPGYTF	TGCAGTGCTAGTAGTCCTGGCTACACCTTC
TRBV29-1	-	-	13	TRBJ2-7	CSVDAGSDYEQYF	TGCAGCGTTGACGCAGGATCAGACTACGAGCAGTACTTC
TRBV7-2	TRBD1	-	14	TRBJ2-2	CASSVTGWAGELFF	TGTGCCAGCAGCGTGACAGGGTGGGCCGGGGAGCTGTTTTTT
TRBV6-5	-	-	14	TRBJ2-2	CASRRTANTGELFF	TGTGCCAGCAGACGGACAGCGAACACCGGGGAGCTGTTTTTT
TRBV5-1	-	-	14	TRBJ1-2	CASSKGTLDYGYTF	TGCGCCAGCAGCAAGGGCACGCTAGACTATGGCTACACCTTC
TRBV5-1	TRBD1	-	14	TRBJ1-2	CASSWQGAFYGYTF	TGCGCCAGCAGCTGGCAGGGGGCCTTTTATGGCTACACCTTC
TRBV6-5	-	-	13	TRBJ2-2	CASLLVLGGELFF	TGTGCCAGCTTACTTGTTCTTGGGGGGGAGCTGTTTTTT
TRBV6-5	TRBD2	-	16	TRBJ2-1	CASSSSSGSSYNEQFF	TGTGCCAGCAGTTCCTCTAGCGGGAGCTCCTACAATGAGCAGTTCTTC
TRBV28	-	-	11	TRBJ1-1	CASYGNTEAFF	TGTGCCAGCTATGGGAACACTGAAGCTTTCTTT
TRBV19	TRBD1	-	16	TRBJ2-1	CASSLAGGVRIDEQFF	TGTGCCAGTAGTCTTGCAGGGGGTGTGCGAATCGATGAGCAGTTCTTC
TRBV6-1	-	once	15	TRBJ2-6	CASRTGRSGANVLTF	TGTGCCAGCAGGACGGGTCGTTCTGGGGCCAACGTCCTGACTTTC
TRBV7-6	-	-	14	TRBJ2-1	CASSLYRSDDEQFF	TGTGCCAGCAGCTTATATCGTAGCGACGATGAGCAGTTCTTC
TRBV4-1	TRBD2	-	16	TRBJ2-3	CASSRGRTSGSDTQYF	TGCGCCAGCAGCCGAGGGAGGACTAGCGGGAGCGATACGCAGTATTTT
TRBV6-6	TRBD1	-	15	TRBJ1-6	CASSLDRGVNSPLHF	TGTGCCAGCAGTCTCGACAGGGGGGTAAATTCACCCCTCCACTTT
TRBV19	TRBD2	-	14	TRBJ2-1	CASRSGAPYNEQFF	TGTGCCAGTAGGAGCGGGGCGCCCTACAATGAGCAGTTCTTC
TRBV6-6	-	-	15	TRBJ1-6	CASILTRARNSPLHF	TGTGCCAGCATCCTTACAAGGGCCCGTAATTCACCCCTCCACTTT
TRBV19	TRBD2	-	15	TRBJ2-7	CASSTWTAGGNEQYF	TGTGCCAGTAGTACCTGGACGGCCGGGGGGAACGAGCAGTACTTC
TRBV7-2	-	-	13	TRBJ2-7	CASSPHVRYEQYF	TGTGCCAGCAGCCCACACGTGAGGTACGAGCAGTACTTC
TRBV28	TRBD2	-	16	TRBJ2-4	CASALSGAGEGGIQYF	TGTGCCAGCGCCCTATCGGGCGCGGGAGAGGGAGGGATTCAGTACTTC
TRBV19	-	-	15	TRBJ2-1	CASSMSGSPYNEQFF	TGTGCCAGTAGTATGTCCGGGAGCCCCTACAATGAGCAGTTCTTC
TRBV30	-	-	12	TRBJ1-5	CAWADSNQPQHF	TGTGCCTGGGCTGACAGCAATCAGCCCCAGCATTTT
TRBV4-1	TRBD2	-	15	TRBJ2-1	CASSQGGGGLNEQFF	TGCGCCAGCAGCCAAGGGGGGGGAGGTCTCAATGAGCAGTTCTTC
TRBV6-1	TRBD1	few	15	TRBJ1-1	CASSEFRQGGTEAFF	TGTGCCAGCAGTGAATTCCGACAGGGAGGAACTGAAGCTTTCTTT
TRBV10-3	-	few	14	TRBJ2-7	CAISEGVSRSEQYF	TGTGCCATCTCCGAAGGGGTCTCTCGGTCGGAGCAGTACTTC
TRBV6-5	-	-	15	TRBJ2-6	CASSRDLSGANVLTF	TGTGCCAGCAGCAGGGACCTCTCTGGGGCCAACGTCCTGACTTTC
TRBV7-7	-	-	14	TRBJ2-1	CASSLTRGDNEQFF	TGTGCCAGCAGCCTGACTAGAGGGGACAATGAGCAGTTCTTC
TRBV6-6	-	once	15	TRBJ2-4	CASSYPGGAKNIQYF	TGTGCCAGCAGTTACCCTGGAGGAGCCAAAAACATTCAGTACTTC
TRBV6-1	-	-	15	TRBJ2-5	CASSEDGGREETQYF	TGTGCCAGCAGTGAAGATGGGGGACGGGAAGAGACCCAGTACTTC
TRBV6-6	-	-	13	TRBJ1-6	CASSQGNNSPLHF	TGTGCCAGTTCACAGGGAAATAATTCACCCCTCCACTTT
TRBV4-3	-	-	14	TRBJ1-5	CASSQDRVSQPQHF	TGCGCCAGCAGCCAAGATCGGGTATCTCAGCCCCAGCATTTT
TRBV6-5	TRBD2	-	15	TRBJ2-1	CASSYLAGVNGEQFF	TGTGCCAGCAGTTACCTAGCGGGAGTCAACGGTGAGCAGTTCTTC
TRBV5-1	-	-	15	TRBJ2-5	CASSLAVDLQETQYF	TGCGCCAGCAGCTTGGCCGTTGATCTCCAAGAGACCCAGTACTTC
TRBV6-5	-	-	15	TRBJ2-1	CASSPGEPSYNEQFF	TGTGCCAGCAGTCCCGGGGAGCCATCGTACAATGAGCAGTTCTTC
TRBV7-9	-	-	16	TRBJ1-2	CASSQDSYFANYGYTF	TGTGCCAGCAGCCAAGACAGTTATTTCGCTAACTATGGCTACACCTTC